A selection of T cell receptor beta chains follows, all from one sample in a study of T cell repertoires in cytomegalovirus infection. No cognate antigen is known for these TCRs. TCRdb called the reads again in MiXCR, with one record for every CDR3 protein. This table has around 85,000 distinct CDR3 sequences, 40% to 50% appearing once. The specimen comprised CD8+ T cells from cultured PBMCs, sampled from culture after CMV antigen stimulation. The receptors derive from a human donor in good health (CMV status not recorded). Some clones in this sample may be carry-over from other donors' samples. CDR3s include the opening cysteine and the closing phenylalanine or tryptophan. Fields, in order: clone size, D gene, J gene, V gene, CDR3 protein, CDR3 DNA. A D gene is named only where the DNA matches it firmly. Size is stated for part of the rows, as once, few or many counts, or as a class when the clone is expanded.

size: few
D: TRBD2
J: TRBJ2-3
V: TRBV7-9
CDR3: CASSYRVRTSSTDTQYF
DNA: TGTGCCAGCAGCTATAGAGTTCGGACTAGTAGCACAGATACGCAGTATTTT

size: -
D: TRBD1
J: TRBJ2-2
V: TRBV28
CDR3: CASRTGAGELFF
DNA: TGTGCCAGCAGGACAGGGGCCGGGGAGCTGTTTTTT

size: -
D: TRBD1
J: TRBJ2-1
V: TRBV7-3
CDR3: CASSGTDNEQFF
DNA: TGTGCCAGCAGCGGGACAGACAATGAGCAGTTCTTC

size: few
D: TRBD2
J: TRBJ2-3
V: TRBV12-3/TRBV12-4
CDR3: CASRGGTSGNGGTDTQYF
DNA: TGTGCCAGCAGGGGAGGGACTAGCGGGAACGGGGGCACAGATACGCAGTATTTT

size: few
D: TRBD2
J: TRBJ2-6
V: TRBV7-4
CDR3: CASSLGGLSGANVLTF
DNA: TGTGCCAGCAGCTTAGGGGGACTATCTGGGGCCAACGTCCTGACTTTC

size: -
D: -
J: TRBJ2-1
V: TRBV5-4
CDR3: CASSFSGRGSYNEQFF
DNA: TGTGCCAGCAGCTTTTCGGGCAGGGGTTCCTACAATGAGCAGTTCTTC

size: -
D: TRBD1
J: TRBJ1-2
V: TRBV23-1
CDR3: CASSLGTGFGYTF
DNA: TGCGCCAGCAGTCTCGGGACAGGGTTTGGCTACACCTTC

size: -
D: -
J: TRBJ2-7
V: TRBV20-1
CDR3: CSAREAVAGEQYF
DNA: TGCAGTGCTAGAGAAGCGGTCGCGGGGGAGCAGTACTTC

size: -
D: -
J: TRBJ2-7
V: TRBV24-1
CDR3: CATSDPDSSYEQYF
DNA: TGTGCCACCAGTGACCCGGACAGCTCCTACGAGCAGTACTTC

size: -
D: TRBD2
J: TRBJ2-1
V: TRBV7-3
CDR3: CASSADSGRDNEQFF
DNA: TGTGCCAGCAGCGCCGATAGCGGGAGAGACAATGAGCAGTTCTTC

size: -
D: -
J: TRBJ2-7
V: TRBV10-3
CDR3: CAISETRPNSYEQYF
DNA: TGTGCCATCAGTGAGACCCGACCTAATTCCTACGAGCAGTACTTC

size: once
D: -
J: TRBJ2-4
V: TRBV4-1
CDR3: CASSQGPQGGLAKNIQYF
DNA: TGCGCCAGCAGCCAGGGACCTCAGGGGGGACTAGCCAAAAACATTCAGTACTTC

size: -
D: -
J: TRBJ1-1
V: TRBV7-9
CDR3: CASSQTGEAFF
DNA: TGTGCCAGCAGCCAGACTGGTGAAGCTTTCTTT

size: -
D: -
J: TRBJ1-6
V: TRBV5-4
CDR3: CASSLDRKIYSPLHF
DNA: TGTGCCAGCAGCCTTGACAGGAAGATTTACTCACCCCTCCACTTT

size: -
D: -
J: TRBJ2-3
V: TRBV15
CDR3: CATSSGSGTDTQYF
DNA: TGTGCCACCAGCAGCGGGAGCGGCACAGATACGCAGTATTTT

size: -
D: -
J: TRBJ1-5
V: TRBV11-2
CDR3: CASSLELGVGNQPQHF
DNA: TGTGCCAGCAGCCTAGAACTGGGGGTTGGCAATCAGCCCCAGCATTTT

size: -
D: TRBD2
J: TRBJ2-2
V: TRBV9
CDR3: CASSVARLAVNTGELFF
DNA: TGTGCCAGCAGCGTAGCCCGACTAGCGGTAAACACCGGGGAGCTGTTTTTT

size: -
D: -
J: TRBJ2-2
V: TRBV11-2
CDR3: CASSLGVRHLHTGELFF
DNA: TGTGCCAGCAGCTTAGGTGTACGTCACCTTCACACCGGGGAGCTGTTTTTT

size: -
D: TRBD2
J: TRBJ2-1
V: TRBV20-1
CDR3: CSATLAGYYNEQFF
DNA: TGCAGTGCTACACTAGCGGGATACTACAATGAGCAGTTCTTC

size: -
D: -
J: TRBJ2-1
V: TRBV7-9
CDR3: CASSFYISSYNEQFF
DNA: TGTGCCAGCAGCTTTTACATCAGCTCCTACAATGAGCAGTTCTTC

size: -
D: TRBD1
J: TRBJ1-4
V: TRBV6-5
CDR3: CASSSDRGSNEKLFF
DNA: TGTGCCAGCAGTTCTGACAGGGGGAGTAATGAAAAACTGTTTTTT

size: -
D: -
J: TRBJ1-5
V: TRBV6-1
CDR3: CASSEGMTTNQPQHF
DNA: TGTGCCAGCAGTGAAGGAATGACAACCAATCAGCCCCAGCATTTT

size: -
D: -
J: TRBJ2-1
V: TRBV2
CDR3: CATRPQENEQFF
DNA: TGTGCCACTAGACCCCAAGAAAATGAGCAGTTCTTC

size: -
D: -
J: TRBJ2-7
V: TRBV6-1
CDR3: CASSYSGSSYEQYF
DNA: TGTGCCAGCAGTTACAGTGGCTCCTCCTACGAGCAGTACTTC

size: -
D: TRBD1
J: TRBJ1-2
V: TRBV12-3/TRBV12-4
CDR3: CASSLRGQGDYTF
DNA: TGTGCCAGCAGTTTAAGGGGACAGGGGGACTACACCTTC

size: -
D: -
J: TRBJ2-7
V: TRBV7-6
CDR3: CASSPGPTGEQYF
DNA: TGTGCCAGCAGCCCCGGACCTACGGGCGAGCAGTACTTC

size: few
D: TRBD2
J: TRBJ2-1
V: TRBV11-2
CDR3: CASSLSGDHNEQFF
DNA: TGTGCCAGCAGCTTGAGCGGGGATCACAATGAGCAGTTCTTC

size: -
D: TRBD2
J: TRBJ2-2
V: TRBV7-6
CDR3: CASSLGGGRTGELFF
DNA: TGTGCCAGCAGCTTAGGGGGGGGACGCACCGGGGAGCTGTTTTTT

size: -
D: -
J: TRBJ2-2
V: TRBV7-9
CDR3: CASSPPGNTGELFF
DNA: TGTGCCAGCAGTCCCCCAGGGAACACCGGGGAGCTGTTTTTT

size: -
D: -
J: TRBJ1-1
V: TRBV7-6
CDR3: CASSPPNTEAFF
DNA: TGTGCCAGCAGCCCGCCTAACACTGAAGCTTTCTTT

size: -
D: -
J: TRBJ2-2
V: TRBV27
CDR3: CASSYTGSFTGELFF
DNA: TGTGCCAGCAGTTACACGGGTTCCTTCACCGGGGAGCTGTTTTTT